Ten or more counts support the clone carrying this TCR beta chain. The antigen remains undetermined. The data are from a study of naive and memory T cell subsets. Study results and caveats: Gini index rose across naive, CM, EM and EMRA in CD4 and CD8.

The ends lost 6 bases at V and 6 bases at J; junction bases unmatched: 4. The CDR3 is made up of 14 amino acids. Germline V gives CDR1 WNHNN, CDR2 SYGVQD (reference sequence). The beta constant-region primer was an equimolar mix of two oligonucleotides covering TRBC1 and TRBC2. TCRdb re-derived calls from the UMI-ligation and nested PCR reads in MiXCR, one entry per CDR3 protein. Among 77,000 or so distinct CDR3 sequences, approximately 14% were seen once, and the ten largest hold about 0.9%. Input material: central memory CD4+ T cells from blood. The chain recombines TRBV10-1 with TRBJ2-1; 11 bases agree with TRBD1. This TCR was sampled from a human donor in good health. This CDR3 is CASSTGTGGNEQFF. CDR3 in DNA: TGCGCCAGCAGCACCGGGACAGGGGGCAATGAGCAGTTCTTC.